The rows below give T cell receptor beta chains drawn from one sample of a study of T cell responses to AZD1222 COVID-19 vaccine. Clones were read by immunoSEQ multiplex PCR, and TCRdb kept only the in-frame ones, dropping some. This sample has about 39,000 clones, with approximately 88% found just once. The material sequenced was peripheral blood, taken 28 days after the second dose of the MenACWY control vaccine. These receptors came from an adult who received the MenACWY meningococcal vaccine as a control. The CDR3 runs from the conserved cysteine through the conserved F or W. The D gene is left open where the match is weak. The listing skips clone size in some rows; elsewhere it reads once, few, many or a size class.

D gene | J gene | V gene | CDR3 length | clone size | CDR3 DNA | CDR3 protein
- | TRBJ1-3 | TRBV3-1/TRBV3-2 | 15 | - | TGTGCCAGCAGCCAGCTGGGTAGCTCTGGAAACACCATATATTTT | CASSQLGSSGNTIYF
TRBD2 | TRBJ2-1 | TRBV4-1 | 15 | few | TGCGCCAGCAGCCCGTTAGCGGGAATTGAGGGTGAGCAGTTCTTC | CASSPLAGIEGEQFF
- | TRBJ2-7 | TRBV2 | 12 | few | TGTGCCAGCAAGGTCAGGGCGGGCGAGCAGTACTTC | CASKVRAGEQYF
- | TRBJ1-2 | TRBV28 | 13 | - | TGTGCCAGCCAGACAGTGACCCCCTATGGCTACACCTTC | CASQTVTPYGYTF
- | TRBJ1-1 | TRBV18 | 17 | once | TGTGCCAGCTCGCCCGGGAGTAGACAGCTACTGAACACTGAAGCTTTCTTT | CASSPGSRQLLNTEAFF
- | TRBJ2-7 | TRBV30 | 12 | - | TGTGCCTGGAGTGTACCCCCAAACGAGCAGTACTTC | CAWSVPPNEQYF
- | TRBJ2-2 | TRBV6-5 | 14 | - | TGTGCCAGCACCCCCAACGGGGACACCGGGGAGCTGTTTTTT | CASTPNGDTGELFF
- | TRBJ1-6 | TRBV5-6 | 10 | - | TGTGCCAGGGCCACATCACCCCTCCACTTT | CARATSPLHF
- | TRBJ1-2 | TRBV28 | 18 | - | TGTGCCAGCAGTTTAAATGAGTATAACGATATCCTTAACTATGGCTACACCTTC | CASSLNEYNDILNYGYTF
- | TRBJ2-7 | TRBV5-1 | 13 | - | TGCGCCAGCCGTGGACGGGAATCCTACGAGCAGTACTTC | CASRGRESYEQYF
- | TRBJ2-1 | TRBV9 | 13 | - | TGTGCCAGCAGCGTAGAATCTGACAATGAGCAGTTCTTC | CASSVESDNEQFF
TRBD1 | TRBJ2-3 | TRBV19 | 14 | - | TGTGCCAGTAGTCTCCGGACAGGGAGGGATACGCAGTATTTT | CASSLRTGRDTQYF
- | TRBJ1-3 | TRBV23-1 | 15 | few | TGCGCCAGCAGTCAATCAACTTTCTCTGGAAACACCATATATTTT | CASSQSTFSGNTIYF
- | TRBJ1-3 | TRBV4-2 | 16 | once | TGTGCCAGCAGCCTTACAAGCAGGGGAACTGGAAACACCATATATTTT | CASSLTSRGTGNTIYF
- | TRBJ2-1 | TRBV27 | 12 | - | TGTGCCAGCAGTTTACCTGGGGCTGGTTCGTTCTTC | CASSLPGAGSFF
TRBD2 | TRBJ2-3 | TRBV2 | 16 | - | TGTGCCAGCAGATCCGGACTAGCGGGAGCAGCAGATACGCAGTATTTT | CASRSGLAGAADTQYF
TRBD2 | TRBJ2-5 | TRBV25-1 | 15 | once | TGTGCCAGCAGTGAACCGGGGGGGCCCCAAGGGACCCAGTACTTC | CASSEPGGPQGTQYF